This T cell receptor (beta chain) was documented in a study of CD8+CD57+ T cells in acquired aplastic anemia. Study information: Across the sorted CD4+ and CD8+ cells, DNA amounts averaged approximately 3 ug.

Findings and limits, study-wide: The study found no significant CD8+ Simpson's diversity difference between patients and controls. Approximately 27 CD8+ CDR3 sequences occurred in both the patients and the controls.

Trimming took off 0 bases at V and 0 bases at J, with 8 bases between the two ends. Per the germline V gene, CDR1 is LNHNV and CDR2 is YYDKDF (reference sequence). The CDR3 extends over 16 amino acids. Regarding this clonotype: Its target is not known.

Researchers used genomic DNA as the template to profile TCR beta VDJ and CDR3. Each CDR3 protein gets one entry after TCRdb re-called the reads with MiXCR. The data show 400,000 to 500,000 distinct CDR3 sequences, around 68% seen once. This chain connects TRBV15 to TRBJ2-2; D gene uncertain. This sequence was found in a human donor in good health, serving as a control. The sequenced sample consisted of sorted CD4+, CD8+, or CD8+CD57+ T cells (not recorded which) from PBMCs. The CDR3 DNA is TGTGCCACCAGCAGAGAGGCAGGCTCGAACACCGGGGAGCTGTTTTTT. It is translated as CATSREAGSNTGELFF.